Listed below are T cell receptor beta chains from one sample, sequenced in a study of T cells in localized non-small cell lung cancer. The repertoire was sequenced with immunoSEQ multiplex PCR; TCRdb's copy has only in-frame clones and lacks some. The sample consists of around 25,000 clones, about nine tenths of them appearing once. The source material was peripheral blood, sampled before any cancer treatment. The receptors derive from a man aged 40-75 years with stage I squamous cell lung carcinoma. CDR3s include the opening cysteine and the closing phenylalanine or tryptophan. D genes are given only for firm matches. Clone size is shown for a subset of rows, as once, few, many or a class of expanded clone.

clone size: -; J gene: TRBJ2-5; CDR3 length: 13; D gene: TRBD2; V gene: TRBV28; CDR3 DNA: TGTGCCAGCAGCCCTTCGGGAGGAGAGACCCAGTACTTC; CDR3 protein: CASSPSGGETQYF
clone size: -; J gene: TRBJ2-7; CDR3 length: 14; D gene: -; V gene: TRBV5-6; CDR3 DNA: TGTGCCAGCAGCTACCAGGGGAGGGGAAGGGAGCAGTACTTC; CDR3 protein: CASSYQGRGREQYF
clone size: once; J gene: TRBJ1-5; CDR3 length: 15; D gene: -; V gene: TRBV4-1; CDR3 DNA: TGCGCCAGCAGCCAAGAAGGCAGTAGCAATCAGCCCCAGCATTTT; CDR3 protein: CASSQEGSSNQPQHF
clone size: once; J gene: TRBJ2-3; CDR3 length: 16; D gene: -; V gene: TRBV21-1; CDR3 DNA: TGTGCCAGCACCACCCCCTACAGGGCGCGTAGGGGTACGCAGTATTTT; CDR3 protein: CASTTPYRARRGTQYF
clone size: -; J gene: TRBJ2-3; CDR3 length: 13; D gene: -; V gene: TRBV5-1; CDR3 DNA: TGCGCCAGCGGCTGGACTAGCACAGATACGCAGTATTTT; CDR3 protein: CASGWTSTDTQYF
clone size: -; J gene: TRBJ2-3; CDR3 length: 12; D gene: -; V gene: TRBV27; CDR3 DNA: TGTGCCAGCAGAGACTACTCCGATACGCAGTATTTT; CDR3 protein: CASRDYSDTQYF
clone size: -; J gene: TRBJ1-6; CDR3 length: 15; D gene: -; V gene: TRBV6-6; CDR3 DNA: TGTGCCAGCAGTTACGTAAGCGAAAATAATTCACCCCTCCACTTT; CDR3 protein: CASSYVSENNSPLHF
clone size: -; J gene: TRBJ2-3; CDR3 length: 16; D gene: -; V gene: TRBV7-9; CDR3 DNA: TGTGCCAGCAGCTTAGTAACGGCCGGGCACACAGATACGCAGTATTTT; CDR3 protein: CASSLVTAGHTDTQYF
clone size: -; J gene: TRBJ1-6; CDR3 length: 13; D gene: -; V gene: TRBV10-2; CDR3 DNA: TGCGCCAGCAGTGCCACACCTAATTCACCCCTCCACTTT; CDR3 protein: CASSATPNSPLHF
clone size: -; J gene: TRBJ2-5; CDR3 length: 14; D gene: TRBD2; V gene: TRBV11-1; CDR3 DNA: TGTGCCAGCAGCTTGGAGACTAGCCGAGAGACCCAGTACTTC; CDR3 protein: CASSLETSRETQYF
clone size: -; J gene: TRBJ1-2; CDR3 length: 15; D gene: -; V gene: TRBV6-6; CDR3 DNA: TGTGCCAGCAGTTACTCGGGGGTCAGGGGTGGTGGCTACACCTTC; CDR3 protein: CASSYSGVRGGGYTF
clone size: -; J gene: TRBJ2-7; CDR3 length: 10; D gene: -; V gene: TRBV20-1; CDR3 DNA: TGCAGTGCTGGGGGGAACGAGCAGTACTTC; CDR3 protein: CSAGGNEQYF
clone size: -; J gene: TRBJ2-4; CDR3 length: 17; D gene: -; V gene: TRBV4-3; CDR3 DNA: TGCGCCAGCAGCCAAGATCTAGGGGGAAGTGTCAAAAACATTCAGTACTTC; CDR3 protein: CASSQDLGGSVKNIQYF
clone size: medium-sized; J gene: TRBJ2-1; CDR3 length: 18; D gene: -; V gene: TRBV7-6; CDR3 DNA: TGTGCCAGCAGCTTAGCCCTACCTACCACACTAGCCTACAATGAGCAGTTCTTC; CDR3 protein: CASSLALPTTLAYNEQFF
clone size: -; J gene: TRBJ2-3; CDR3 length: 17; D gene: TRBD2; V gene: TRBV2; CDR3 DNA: TGTGCCAGCAGTGATAGGCTAGCGGGGGGGCCTCCCAATACGCAGTATTTT; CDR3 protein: CASSDRLAGGPPNTQYF
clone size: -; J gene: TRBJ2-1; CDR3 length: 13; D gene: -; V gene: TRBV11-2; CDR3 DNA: TGTGCCAGCAGCGGACGACTGGACCCTGAGCAGTTCTTC; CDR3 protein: CASSGRLDPEQFF
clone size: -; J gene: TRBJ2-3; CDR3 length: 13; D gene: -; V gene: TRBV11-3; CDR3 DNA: TGTGCCAGCAGCTACACTGGGACAGATACGCAGTATTTT; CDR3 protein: CASSYTGTDTQYF
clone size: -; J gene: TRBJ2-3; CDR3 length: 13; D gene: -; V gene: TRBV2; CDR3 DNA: TGTGCCAGCAGTGACAGGTACACAGATACGCAGTATTTT; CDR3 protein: CASSDRYTDTQYF
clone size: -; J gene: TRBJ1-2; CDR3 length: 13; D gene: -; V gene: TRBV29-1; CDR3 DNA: TGCAGCGCGAACAGGGACGGGAACTATGGCTACACCTTC; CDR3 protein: CSANRDGNYGYTF
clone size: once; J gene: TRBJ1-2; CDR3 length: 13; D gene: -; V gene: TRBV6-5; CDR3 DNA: TGTGCCAGCAGTTTTACGACGGTTGCGGGCTACACCTTC; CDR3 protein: CASSFTTVAGYTF
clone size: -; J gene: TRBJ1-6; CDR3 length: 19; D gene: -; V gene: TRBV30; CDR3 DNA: TGTGCCTGGAGTGTCGATGTAGGGCAGGAGGGCTCCTATAATTCACCCCTCCACTTT; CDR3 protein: CAWSVDVGQEGSYNSPLHF
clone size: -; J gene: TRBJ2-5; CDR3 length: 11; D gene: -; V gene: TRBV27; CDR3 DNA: TGTGCCAGCAGTTTCTTTGGGACCCAGTACTTC; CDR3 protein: CASSFFGTQYF
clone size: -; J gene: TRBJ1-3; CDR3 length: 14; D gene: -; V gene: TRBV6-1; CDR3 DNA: TGTGCCAGCAGGACAGGCTCCTCTGGAAACACCATATATTTT; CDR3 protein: CASRTGSSGNTIYF
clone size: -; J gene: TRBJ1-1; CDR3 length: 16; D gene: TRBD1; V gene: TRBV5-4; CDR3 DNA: TGTGCCAGCAGCTTCGGACAGGGGAATTTGAACACTGAAGCTTTCTTT; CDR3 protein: CASSFGQGNLNTEAFF
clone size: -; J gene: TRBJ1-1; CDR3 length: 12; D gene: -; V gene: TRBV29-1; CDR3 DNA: TGCAGCGTTGAGGCTGATCACACTGAAGCTTTCTTT; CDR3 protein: CSVEADHTEAFF
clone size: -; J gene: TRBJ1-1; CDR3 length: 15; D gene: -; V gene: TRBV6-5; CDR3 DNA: TGTGCCAGCAGTTACTCGACGACACCAAACACTGAAGCTTTCTTT; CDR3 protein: CASSYSTTPNTEAFF
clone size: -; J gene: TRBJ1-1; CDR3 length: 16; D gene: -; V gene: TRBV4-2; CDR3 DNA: TGTGCCAGCAGCCCCCCCAACGATCAATTAAACACTGAAGCTTTCTTT; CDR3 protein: CASSPPNDQLNTEAFF
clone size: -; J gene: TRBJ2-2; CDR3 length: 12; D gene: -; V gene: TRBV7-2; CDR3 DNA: TGTGCCAGCAGCGTAAACACCGGGGAGCTGTTTTTT; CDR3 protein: CASSVNTGELFF
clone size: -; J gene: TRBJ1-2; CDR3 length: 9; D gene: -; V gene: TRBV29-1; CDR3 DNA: TGCAGCGTTGAAGAGGGCTACACCTTC; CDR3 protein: CSVEEGYTF
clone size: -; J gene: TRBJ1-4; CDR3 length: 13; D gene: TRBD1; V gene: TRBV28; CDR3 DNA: TGTGCCAGCAAATCCCGACAGGGGGAAAAACTGTTTTTT; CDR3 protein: CASKSRQGEKLFF